These T cell receptor beta chains were read from a single sample in a study of CD8+CD57+ T cells in acquired aplastic anemia. TCRdb fed the reads into MiXCR, producing one record per CDR3 protein. The sample carries 150,000 to 200,000 distinct CDR3 sequences, approximately 60% recorded once. The sequencing input was sorted CD4+, CD8+, or CD8+CD57+ T cells (not recorded which) from PBMCs. The receptors were gathered from a human donor in good health. The CDR3 runs from the conserved cysteine through the conserved F or W. The D gene is left open where the match is weak. Clone size is shown for a subset of rows, as once, few, many or a class of expanded clone.

j_gene,d_gene,abundance,v_gene,CDR3aa,CDR3nt
TRBJ1-6,-,few,TRBV7-2,CASRPPANSPLHF,TGTGCCAGCAGGCCCCCCGCTAATTCACCCCTCCACTTT
TRBJ1-5,-,once,TRBV25-1,CASSTTGSNQPQHF,TGTGCCAGCAGTACTACAGGGTCGAATCAGCCCCAGCATTTT
TRBJ1-1,-,-,TRBV7-6,CASTYYRVFEAFF,TGTGCCAGCACTTATTACAGGGTATTTGAAGCTTTCTTT
TRBJ2-2,TRBD1,-,TRBV24-1,CATSDSRDRGTGELFF,TGTGCCACCAGTGATTCAAGGGACAGGGGGACCGGGGAGCTGTTTTTT
TRBJ1-3,-,-,TRBV10-1,CASNVEWGNTIYF,TGCGCCAGCAATGTAGAGTGGGGAAACACCATATATTTT
TRBJ2-7,TRBD1,many,TRBV5-6,CASSSDRGVSGEQYF,TGTGCCAGCAGTTCCGACAGGGGAGTTTCGGGGGAGCAGTACTTC
TRBJ1-1,-,many,TRBV7-9,CASSILGTANTEAFF,TGTGCCAGCAGCATTCTAGGGACGGCTAACACTGAAGCTTTCTTT
TRBJ2-7,TRBD2,-,TRBV29-1,CSVGRALAGGGEQYF,TGCAGCGTTGGAAGAGCACTAGCGGGAGGCGGCGAGCAGTACTTC
TRBJ2-1,-,-,TRBV7-8,CASRSTWVNEQFF,TGTGCCAGCAGGTCCACATGGGTCAATGAGCAGTTCTTC
TRBJ1-1,-,many,TRBV6-1,CASSWVLNTEAFF,TGTGCCAGTAGTTGGGTGCTGAACACTGAAGCTTTCTTT
TRBJ2-7,-,-,TRBV12-3/TRBV12-4,CASSLGGFGPSSYEQYF,TGTGCCAGCAGTTTAGGTGGGTTTGGACCAAGCAGCTACGAGCAGTACTTC
TRBJ2-5,TRBD2,-,TRBV25-1,CASSLAMTSGQETQYF,TGTGCCAGCAGCTTAGCTATGACTAGCGGACAAGAGACCCAGTACTTC
TRBJ2-3,-,-,TRBV4-1,CASSHLHPGTIDTDTQYF,TGCGCCAGCAGCCACCTCCACCCCGGGACAATAGACACAGATACGCAGTATTTT
TRBJ2-7,TRBD1,-,TRBV9,CASSVEGQTHEQYF,TGTGCCAGCAGCGTCGAGGGACAGACCCACGAGCAGTACTTC
TRBJ1-4,-,-,TRBV2,CASSEGRLATNEKLFF,TGTGCCAGCAGTGAAGGCAGGCTAGCAACTAATGAAAAACTGTTTTTT
TRBJ2-1,-,many,TRBV30,CAWSPDLNEQFF,TGTGCCTGGAGCCCCGACTTGAATGAGCAGTTCTTC
TRBJ2-7,TRBD2,many,TRBV27,CASSRGLLAREQYF,TGTGCCAGCAGCCGGGGACTATTAGCGAGGGAGCAGTACTTC
TRBJ2-1,TRBD2,-,TRBV7-9,CASSLGRGGFNEQFF,TGTGCCAGCAGCTTAGGGCGGGGGGGGTTCAATGAGCAGTTCTTC
TRBJ2-7,-,-,TRBV20-1,CSARISAGQYF,TGCAGTGCTAGAATCTCCGCCGGGCAGTACTTC
TRBJ2-1,-,-,TRBV15,CATSTGNSYNEQFF,TGTGCCACCAGCACTGGGAACTCCTACAATGAGCAGTTCTTC
TRBJ2-7,-,-,TRBV19,CASKPNRYSYEQYF,TGTGCCAGTAAGCCCAATCGGTACTCCTACGAGCAGTACTTC
TRBJ1-2,-,few,TRBV9,CASRLPGHGYTF,TGTGCCAGCAGGCTTCCAGGACATGGCTACACCTTC
TRBJ1-2,TRBD1,-,TRBV7-2,CASSPGTVKFYGYTF,TGTGCCAGCAGCCCTGGGACAGTTAAGTTCTATGGCTACACCTTC
TRBJ2-7,-,many,TRBV4-3,CASSQVYSQLYEQYF,TGCGCCAGCAGCCAAGTTTACAGCCAACTCTACGAGCAGTACTTC
TRBJ2-7,TRBD2,-,TRBV9,CATGGAYEQYF,TGTGCCACCGGGGGGGCGTACGAGCAGTACTTC
TRBJ1-1,-,few,TRBV11-2,CASSKTGGNTEAFF,TGTGCCAGCAGCAAGACTGGAGGGAACACTGAAGCTTTCTTT
TRBJ1-5,-,-,TRBV7-9,CASSLSATNQPQHF,TGTGCCAGCAGCTTATCGGCCACCAATCAGCCCCAGCATTTT
TRBJ2-2,-,few,TRBV6-5,CASSYLSGSYTGELFF,TGTGCCAGCAGTTACTTATCGGGGAGTTATACCGGGGAGCTGTTTTTT
TRBJ2-5,-,-,TRBV5-1,CASSLDMGEETQYF,TGCGCCAGCAGCTTGGACATGGGGGAGGAGACCCAGTACTTC
TRBJ1-2,-,many,TRBV6-1,CASSEGQVSRRGYTF,TGTGCCAGCAGTGAAGGACAGGTCTCACGACGAGGCTACACCTTC
TRBJ2-1,TRBD2,-,TRBV2,CASSVTASGGRNEQFF,TGTGCCAGCAGCGTAACGGCTAGCGGGGGGCGCAATGAGCAGTTCTTC
TRBJ2-1,-,-,TRBV27,CASSSALDREQFF,TGTGCCAGCAGTTCCGCACTAGATCGGGAGCAGTTCTTC
TRBJ2-6,-,-,TRBV10-3,CAISDLGGSGANVLTF,TGTGCCATCAGTGATTTAGGAGGGTCTGGGGCCAACGTCCTGACTTTC
TRBJ2-1,-,-,TRBV7-6,CASSSEQGQFF,TGTGCCAGCAGCTCAGAACAGGGGCAGTTCTTC
TRBJ2-5,-,-,TRBV24-1,CATSEATRGGQETQYF,TGTGCCACCAGTGAAGCCACCCGGGGAGGCCAAGAGACCCAGTACTTC
TRBJ2-1,-,many,TRBV2,CASSAGDSQFF,TGTGCCAGCAGTGCGGGAGATTCGCAGTTCTTC
TRBJ1-1,-,-,TRBV9,CASSVKGSTEAFF,TGTGCCAGCAGCGTAAAGGGGAGCACTGAAGCTTTCTTT
TRBJ2-1,TRBD1,-,TRBV30,CAWSSGQGGSEQFF,TGTGCCTGGAGCTCAGGACAGGGAGGCAGTGAGCAGTTCTTC
TRBJ1-3,-,-,TRBV10-3,CAISGGSGNTIYF,TGTGCCATCAGTGGAGGATCTGGAAACACCATATATTTT